This T cell receptor (beta chain) comes out of a study of CD8+CD57+ T cells in acquired aplastic anemia. Study-wide background: Sorted CD4+ and CD8+ cells yielded 3.2 ug of DNA on average.

Only patients with CD8+CD57+ cell expansion on flow cytometry were chosen for sequencing. The enrolled patients all had severe acquired aplastic anemia. This clonotype was counted only a few times. The antigen is not known. Study-wide results and limits: The same twenty-nine CD8+ CDR3 sequences occurred in patients and in controls. CD8+ Simpson's diversity did not differ significantly between patients and controls.

Genomic DNA constituted the template upon which TCR beta VDJ and CDR3 profiling was performed. TCRdb called the reads again in MiXCR, with one record for every CDR3 protein. The sample has 150,000 to 200,000 distinct CDR3 sequences; approximately 52% are singletons. The CDR3 consists of 13 residues. V was pared by 5 bases and J by 8 bases, with 15 bases between. Germline V CDR1 and CDR2: SGHTA, FQGTGA. The sample was sorted CD4+, CD8+, or CD8+CD57+ T cells (not recorded which) from PBMCs. The chain employs TRBV7-3 and TRBJ1-2; D is undetermined. This receptor was obtained from a human donor with aplastic anemia. Here the CDR3 DNA reads TGTGCCAGCAGCCGCACCGGGCGGGGAGGCTACACCTTC. Its translation: CASSRTGRGGYTF.